A selection of T cell receptor beta chains follows, all from one sample in a study of monozygotic twins with inflammatory bowel disease. TCRdb reworked the 5' RACE reads into one entry per CDR3 protein, no DNA. This sample's table has over 120,000 distinct CDR3 sequences. Sequenced sample: blood. The receptors come from a human donor with ulcerative colitis or Crohn's disease, or a healthy co-twin of an affected twin (not recorded which). Each CDR3 is given with its conserved first and last residue. Each record gives: V gene, J gene, CDR3 protein.

>TRBV27|TRBJ1-4
CASSRLSTNEKLFF
>TRBV12-3/TRBV12-4|TRBJ2-1
CASSPRQGPYNEQSF
>TRBV10-2|TRBJ2-7
CASSDGGAYEQYF
>TRBV7-2|TRBJ2-3
CASSLLAGGADTQYF
>TRBV7-8|TRBJ2-6
CASSLRATGANVLTF
>TRBV27|TRBJ2-2
CASRKGSWEGLANTGELFF
>TRBV7-9|TRBJ2-7
CASSLFGGSSYEQYF
>TRBV9|TRBJ2-5
CASSEDPTGLLSGETQYF
>TRBV12-3/TRBV12-4|TRBJ2-7
CASSLAGFGEQYF
>TRBV6-2/TRBV6-3|TRBJ2-5
CASGTGTYVTQYF
>TRBV5-1|TRBJ2-7
CASSEGLAGPYEQYF
>TRBV15|TRBJ1-2
CATSSFTGTTFYGYTF
>TRBV7-3|TRBJ2-1
CASSLFRPVEGVQFF
>TRBV5-1|TRBJ2-1
CASRELAGANEQFF
>TRBV4-3|TRBJ1-2
CASIQGVSDYGYTF
>TRBV9|TRBJ1-3
CASSPDGGAGNTIYF
>TRBV11-2|TRBJ2-3
CASSGVAGGPTDTQYF
>TRBV5-4|TRBJ2-1
CASSLEVAGASLNNEQFF
>TRBV7-3|TRBJ2-3
CASSQSVWDRGTDTQYF
>TRBV5-1|TRBJ1-1
CASSREGGGTEAFF
>TRBV30|TRBJ2-2
CAWKLAGVPLTGELFF
>TRBV27|TRBJ1-6
CASSPGQGGIYNSPLHF
>TRBV11-2|TRBJ2-4
CASSPSLLSGMKANIQYF
>TRBV7-6|TRBJ2-1
CASSLATSGREDEQFF
>TRBV4-1|TRBJ2-1
CASSRGPASGAYNEQFF
>TRBV5-1|TRBJ1-5
CASSLGPPNQPQHF
>TRBV5-1|TRBJ1-2
CASSLVNSGYTF